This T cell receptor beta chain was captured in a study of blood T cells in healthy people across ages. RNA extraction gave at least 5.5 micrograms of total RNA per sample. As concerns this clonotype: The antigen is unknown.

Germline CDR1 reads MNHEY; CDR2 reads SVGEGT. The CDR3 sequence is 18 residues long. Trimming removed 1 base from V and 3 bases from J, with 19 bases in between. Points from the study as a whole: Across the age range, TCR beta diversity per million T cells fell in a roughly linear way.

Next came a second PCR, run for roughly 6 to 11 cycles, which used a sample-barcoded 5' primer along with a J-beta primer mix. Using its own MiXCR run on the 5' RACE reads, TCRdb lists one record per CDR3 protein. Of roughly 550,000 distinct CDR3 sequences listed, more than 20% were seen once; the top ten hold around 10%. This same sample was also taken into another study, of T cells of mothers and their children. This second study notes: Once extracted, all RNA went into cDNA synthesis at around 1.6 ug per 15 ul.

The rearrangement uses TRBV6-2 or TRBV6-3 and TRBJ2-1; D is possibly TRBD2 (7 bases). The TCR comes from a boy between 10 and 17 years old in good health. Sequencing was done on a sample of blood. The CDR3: CASSYLGAVSGNYNEQFF. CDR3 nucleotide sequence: TGTGCCAGCAGTTACTTGGGGGCAGTGAGCGGGAACTACAATGAGCAGTTCTTC.